This T cell receptor (beta chain) is from a study of blood T cells in healthy people across ages. Study context: There was about one barcoded beta molecule captured by template switching per two T cells.

Findings and caveats of the study: The diversity estimates, figures obtained from one million T cells, were considered underestimates. Naive T cell percentage by flow cytometry tracked strongly with beta diversity.

This clonotype has more than one count but fewer than ten. Its antigen is still unknown. For the second PCR, which ran for about 7 to 11 cycles, a sample-barcoded 5' primer and a J-beta primer mix were used. Every cDNA molecule carried a tag from a template-switch adaptor bearing 12 random nucleotides. TCRdb itself ran the 5' RACE reads through MiXCR, one entry per CDR3 protein. The sample shows hundreds of thousands of distinct CDR3 sequences, around 49% of them seen only once. The specimen sequenced was blood. This receptor was taken from a woman aged 60-70 years in good health.

The CDR3 nucleotides read TGTGCCAGCAGCCAAGATATCGCGGCAGGGTATGGCTACACCTTC. It codes for CASSQDIAAGYGYTF. This rearrangement joins TRBV4-2 to TRBJ1-2, with TRBD1 as a possible D gene (5 bases). V dropped 0 bases and J dropped 5 bases, with 13 bases sitting between them. The CDR3 has 15 residues. Germline V gives CDR1 LGHNA, CDR2 YNFKEQ.